Listed below are T cell receptor beta chains from one sample, sequenced in a study of shared clonotypes between healthy human individuals. TCRdb's copy holds only in-frame clones and misses some; the assay was immunoSEQ multiplex PCR. The sample has 2 million to 2.5 million clones, 92% seen once; the top ten hold approximately 0.4%. The sequenced sample consisted of naive CD4+ T cells from PBMCs. These receptors were taken from a man between 18 and 35 years old in good health. Some clones in this sample may be carry-over from other donors' samples. Each CDR3 is given with its conserved first and last residue. D genes are given only for firm matches. A row's size may be missing; if present it is once, few, many or a size class.

TRBD2 | TRBJ2-7 | TRBV11-2 | - | CASRPLHETSWYEQYF | TGTGCCAGCAGGCCTTTACACGAGACTAGCTGGTACGAGCAGTACTTC
TRBD1 | TRBJ1-5 | TRBV19 | once | CASSRRTGDGKQPQHF | TGTGCCAGTAGTAGACGGACAGGGGATGGTAAACAGCCCCAGCATTTT
- | TRBJ2-7 | TRBV30 | - | CAWSVPGVPYEQYF | TGTGCCTGGAGTGTGCCGGGAGTACCCTACGAGCAGTACTTC
TRBD1 | TRBJ2-7 | TRBV28 | - | CASTPPTGTGYEQYF | TGTGCCAGCACCCCACCGACAGGGACGGGCTACGAGCAGTACTTC
TRBD2 | TRBJ2-1 | TRBV5-1 | - | CASSRRAGDSYNEQFF | TGCGCCAGCAGCAGGCGAGCGGGAGACTCCTACAATGAGCAGTTCTTC
- | TRBJ1-4 | TRBV7-9 | - | CASSSDGNEKLFF | TGTGCCAGCAGCTCGGACGGTAATGAAAAACTGTTTTTT
- | TRBJ1-2 | TRBV29-1 | - | CSVRDYGYTF | TGCAGCGTTCGGGACTATGGCTACACCTTC
- | TRBJ1-5 | TRBV28 | - | CASSDGPQHF | TGTGCCAGCAGTGATGGGCCCCAGCATTTT
TRBD1 | TRBJ2-1 | TRBV5-1 | - | CASSLAGQTNEQFF | TGCGCCAGCAGCTTGGCGGGACAGACCAATGAGCAGTTCTTC
- | TRBJ2-7 | TRBV7-3 | - | CASSPTGHLYEQYF | TGTGCCAGCAGCCCCACGGGACATTTGTACGAGCAGTACTTC
TRBD2 | TRBJ2-5 | TRBV6-5 | - | CASSSRTSGSGETQYF | TGTGCCAGCAGTTCCAGGACTAGCGGGAGTGGAGAGACCCAGTACTTC
- | TRBJ2-7 | TRBV7-9 | - | CASSFRSGETYEQYF | TGTGCCAGCAGCTTCCGGTCAGGGGAAACCTACGAGCAGTACTTC
TRBD1 | TRBJ1-1 | TRBV5-1 | few | CASSPGDREGTEAFF | TGCGCCAGCAGCCCTGGGGACAGGGAAGGAACTGAAGCTTTCTTT
TRBD1 | TRBJ1-1 | TRBV29-1 | - | CSVARQGTNTEAFF | TGCAGCGTCGCCCGACAGGGGACGAACACTGAAGCTTTCTTT
- | TRBJ1-2 | TRBV6-4 | - | CASSRNPGYGYTF | TGTGCCAGCAGTCGTAACCCCGGCTATGGCTACACCTTC
- | TRBJ1-2 | TRBV28 | - | CASGTVDGYTF | TGTGCCAGCGGGACGGTGGATGGCTACACCTTC
TRBD2 | TRBJ2-1 | TRBV7-3 | - | CASSKPGLGYNEQFF | TGTGCCAGCAGCAAGCCGGGACTAGGGTACAATGAGCAGTTCTTC
TRBD1 | TRBJ2-1 | TRBV5-1 | - | CASSAGTELYNEQFF | TGCGCCAGCAGCGCCGGGACAGAACTCTACAATGAGCAGTTCTTC
TRBD2 | TRBJ2-2 | TRBV4-1 | - | CASSRVGSSGAGELFF | TGCGCCAGCAGCCGAGTGGGGTCTAGCGGGGCCGGGGAGCTGTTTTTT
- | TRBJ2-7 | TRBV29-1 | - | CSVEDGTYEQYF | TGCAGCGTTGAAGACGGAACCTACGAGCAGTACTTC
- | TRBJ2-6 | TRBV10-3 | - | CAISESASGANVLTF | TGTGCCATCAGTGAGTCGGCCTCTGGGGCCAACGTCCTGACTTTC
TRBD1 | TRBJ1-5 | TRBV5-6 | - | CASSRQGGNQPQHF | TGTGCCAGCAGCCGACAGGGCGGCAATCAGCCCCAGCATTTT
- | TRBJ1-1 | TRBV10-3 | - | CAIRDGAVDPEAFF | TGTGCCATCAGGGACGGGGCGGTAGATCCTGAAGCTTTCTTT
TRBD1 | TRBJ2-7 | TRBV5-1 | - | CASSLGGTGSAEQYF | TGCGCCAGCAGCTTGGGAGGGACAGGGTCAGCCGAGCAGTACTTC
TRBD2 | TRBJ2-1 | TRBV7-8 | - | CASSLGVAGGSYNEQFF | TGTGCCAGCAGCTTAGGGGTAGCGGGAGGGTCCTACAATGAGCAGTTCTTC
TRBD1 | TRBJ1-1 | TRBV5-1 | - | CASSAQGVGTEAFF | TGCGCCAGCAGCGCACAGGGGGTGGGCACTGAAGCTTTCTTT
TRBD2 | TRBJ2-7 | TRBV5-1 | - | CASSLGSSGIHEQYF | TGCGCCAGCAGCTTGGGGTCTAGCGGGATCCACGAGCAGTACTTC
- | TRBJ2-5 | TRBV11-2 | - | CASSLARETQYF | TGTGCCAGCAGCTTGGCTCGGGAGACCCAGTACTTC
TRBD2 | TRBJ2-1 | TRBV4-1 | - | CASSQEASGRALAYNEQFF | TGCGCCAGCAGCCAAGAGGCTAGCGGGAGGGCCTTGGCCTACAATGAGCAGTTCTTC
TRBD1 | TRBJ2-7 | TRBV5-6 | - | CASSRGQGGSYEQYF | TGTGCCAGCAGCCGAGGACAGGGGGGAAGCTACGAGCAGTACTTC